The 18 T cell receptor beta chains reported below all come from one sample, sequenced in a study of blood T cell repertoires in COVID-19 (TCRdb year 2020). Libraries were constructed by the immunoSEQ multiplex PCR assay. TCRdb provides this immuneACCESS table in a form limited to in-frame rearrangements. Some clones are lacking; in checked studies, under half of them reflect an unresolved V gene, and why the rest are absent is not known. The sample yields 350,000 to 550,000 clones; around 89% were counted once. The biggest ten clones account for 4% to 5.5% of the sample. The sequenced material came from peripheral blood. The receptors here all came from a woman under 40 with acute or convalescent COVID-19.

In its sample, this clone was seen a few times. This rearrangement joins TRBV6-1 to TRBJ1-6, with D perhaps matching TRBD1 (5 bases). The CDR3 runs to 14 residues. Trimming stripped 3 bases from V and 9 bases from J, with 12 bases between. Germline V CDR1 and CDR2: MNHNS, SASEGT. CDR3 residues: CASSEGRVVSPLHF. In nucleotides, the CDR3 is TGTGCCAGCAGTGAGGGCAGGGTTGTTTCACCCCTCCACTTT.

This chain links TRBV28 with TRBJ1-1, with D hard to call. Germline assignment: CDR1 MDHEN and CDR2 SYDVKM. V was trimmed by 5 bases and J by 1 base, leaving 17 bases between them. The CDR3 length is 16 residues. The CDR3 bases are TGTGCCAGCAGTGTAGACCTGAGGGTGGGGAACACTGAAGCTTTCTTT. This codes for CASSVDLRVGNTEAFF.

The chain uses TRBV6-5 and TRBJ1-6; no firm D call. The CDR3 contains 15 residues. From germline, CDR1 is MNHEY and CDR2 SVGAGI. Trimming took off 2 bases at V and 7 bases at J, with 12 bases between the two ends. The CDR3 DNA is TGTGCCAGCAGTTACATTGGAGGGTCCAATTCACCCCTCCACTTT. Translated: CASSYIGGSNSPLHF.

The chain uses TRBV19 and TRBJ1-4; TRBD1 aligns across 8 bases. With V trimmed by 2 bases and J by 6 bases, 8 bases remained unmatched. The germline V gene has CDR1 LNHDA and CDR2 SQIVND (reference sequence). The CDR3 runs 16 residues. Written as DNA, the CDR3 is TGTGCCAGTAGTATACAGGGGGCCCGTCGCCATGAAAAACTGTTTTTT. Protein: CASSIQGARRHEKLFF.

This clone appeared once. J is TRBJ2-3 and V is TRBV5-1, with a weak D call TRBD2 (6 bases). The germline V and J ends were trimmed by 1 base and 6 bases, with 15 bases remaining between them. The CDR3 is 15 residues long. Germline values: CDR1 SGHRS, CDR2 YFSETQ. The CDR3 region has the DNA TGCGCCAGCAGCTTGTCGGACTACGGCCCGGATACGCAGTATTTT. Protein product: CASSLSDYGPDTQYF.

The chain employs TRBV9 and TRBJ2-2, with 9 bases identical to TRBD1. From germline, CDR1 is SGDLS and CDR2 YYNGEE. The CDR3 contains 15 residues. V shed 4 bases and J 3 bases; nucleotides not matched to a gene: 4. The CDR3 coding sequence is TGTGCCAGCAGCTACACAGGGGGCCACACCGGGGAGCTGTTTTTT. Its translation is CASSYTGGHTGELFF.

The V and J genes are TRBV7-9 and TRBJ2-3; D unresolved. CDR3 length: 13 amino acids. Germline CDR1 is SEHNR and CDR2 is FQNEAQ (reference sequence). The germline V and J ends were trimmed by 1 base and 6 bases, with 8 bases remaining between them. The CDR3 protein is CASSLEAPDTQYF. CDR3 in DNA: TGTGCCAGCAGCTTAGAAGCACCGGATACGCAGTATTTT.

V gene TRBV15 combines with J gene TRBJ2-3; 10 bases are shared with TRBD1. V was clipped by 6 bases and J by 5 bases; unmatched bases: 5. Germline V gene sequence: CDR1 LNHNV, CDR2 YYDKDF (reference sequence). This CDR3 has 14 residues. The CDR3 bases are TGTGCCACCAGTAGGACAGGGGGTATAGATACGCAGTATTTT. Amino acid sequence: CATSRTGGIDTQYF.

The rearrangement links TRBV7-9 to TRBJ1-2; 11 nucleotides align to TRBD1. V shed 5 bases, J shed 7 bases, and the junction held 9 bases outside the gene matches. This CDR3 is built from 15 residues. CDR1 and CDR2 from the germline V gene are SEHNR and FQNEAQ (reference sequence). CDR3 sequence: CASSRRTGGEFGYTF. CDR3 nucleotide sequence: TGTGCCAGCAGCCGAAGGACAGGGGGCGAATTTGGCTACACCTTC.

The V gene is TRBV27, the J gene TRBJ2-1, with 9 positions matching TRBD1. J gave up 7 bases and V 3 bases, and 7 bases lay outside the gene matches. The length of the CDR3 is 15 residues. CDR1 MNHEY and CDR2 SMNVEV come from the germline V gene (reference sequence). The CDR3 bases are TGTGCCAGCAGTTTGTGGGACAGGGCTGAGAATGAGCAGTTCTTC. Amino acid sequence: CASSLWDRAENEQFF.

V gene TRBV7-9 combines with J gene TRBJ2-3; D perhaps matches TRBD2 (6 bases). The germline CDR1 and CDR2 sequences are SEHNR and FQNEAQ (reference sequence). V was cut by 5 bases and J by 6 bases, with 24 bases left in between. This CDR3 has 17 amino acids. The CDR3 DNA sequence: TGTGCCAGCAGCCCAGAGGGCGGGATAACCTGGGGGGATACGCAGTATTTT. Translated, it gives CASSPEGGITWGDTQYF.

The rearrangement uses TRBV9 and TRBJ1-5, with D possibly being TRBD1 (5 bases). Trimming shortened V by 0 bases and J by 2 bases, and 9 bases separated the two germline ends. This CDR3 has 15 amino acids. The germline gives CDR1 SGDLS, CDR2 YYNGEE. CDR3 region: CASSVDGAGNQPQHF. CDR3 DNA sequence: TGTGCCAGCAGCGTAGATGGGGCAGGCAATCAGCCCCAGCATTTT.

V gene TRBV11-2 combines with J gene TRBJ2-3; 10 bases line up with TRBD2. This CDR3 is 16 amino acids long. Trimming took 2 bases from V and 4 from J; bases not matched to a gene: 6. Germline loops: CDR1 SGHAT, CDR2 FQNNGV. DNA of the CDR3: TGTGCCAGCAGCTTAACTAGCGGGGTTGTCTCAGATACGCAGTATTTT. This translates into CASSLTSGVVSDTQYF.

The chain recombines TRBV5-1 with TRBJ2-7; TRBD1 aligns across 7 bases. Looked up from germline, CDR1 is SGHRS and CDR2 is YFSETQ. J gave up 2 bases and V 7 bases, and 9 bases lay outside the gene matches. The CDR3 covers 14 residues. This chain's CDR3 is CASFPGTETYEQYF. In nucleotides, the CDR3 is TGCGCCAGCTTCCCCGGGACAGAGACCTACGAGCAGTACTTC.

The chain recombines TRBV30 with TRBJ1-5; D is perhaps TRBD1 (5 bases). The CDR3 spans 14 residues. Germline V lookup: CDR1 GTSNPN, CDR2 SVGIG (reference sequence). V was shortened by 0 bases and J by 7 bases, with 13 bases between the two germline ends. In nucleotides, the CDR3 is TGTGCCTGGAGTGTAGGGGCAGGGCAACAGCCCCAGCATTTT. This gives the protein CAWSVGAGQQPQHF.

The CDR3 sequence is CASSFGLVENEQFF. The CDR3 DNA sequence: TGTGCCAGCAGCTTCGGACTAGTCGAGAATGAGCAGTTCTTC. The V and J genes are TRBV7-2 and TRBJ2-1; 7 bases match TRBD2. The germline V gene has CDR1 SGHTA and CDR2 FQGNSA. The trim removed 3 bases at V and 7 bases at J, leaving 6 bases unmatched. This CDR3 contains 14 residues.

The chain uses TRBV5-6 and TRBJ2-5, with D maybe TRBD1 (5 bases). The germline V gene encodes CDR1 SGHDT and CDR2 YYEEEE. V was pared by 1 base and J by 5 bases, with 9 bases between. The CDR3 has 13 residues. The CDR3, as DNA: TGTGCCAGCAGCTTGATAGGGGATGAGACCCAGTACTTC. Translation: CASSLIGDETQYF.

The chain has TRBV5-4 and TRBJ2-3; D perhaps matches TRBD1 (6 bases). This CDR3 is 15 amino acids long. Germline V lookup: CDR1 SGHNT, CDR2 YYREEE (reference sequence). The germline V and J ends were trimmed by 1 base and 2 bases, with 11 bases remaining between them. The CDR3 DNA reads TGTGCCAGCAGCTTGTTGGACAGATACACAGATACGCAGTATTTT. It encodes CASSLLDRYTDTQYF.